This T cell receptor beta chain comes out of a study of cytomegalovirus exposure and HLA in healthy donors. General study findings and limits: Apart from CMV serostatus, no immune exposure information was available.

This CDR3 is 15 amino acids long. V was pared by 1 base and J by 7 bases, with 3 bases of the junction left unmatched. Germline V lookup: CDR1 SGHTA, CDR2 FQGNSA. The PCR used 60 Vbeta and 13 Jbeta primers. Data came from immunoSEQ multiplex PCR; TCRdb stores just in-frame clones and leaves some out. The sample shows 150,000 to 200,000 clones, over 60% of them seen only once. On this clone: Its antigen is still unknown.

Source material: PBMCs. The chain links TRBV7-2 to TRBJ1-6; TRBD1 matches at 8 bases. This clonotype was obtained from a woman aged 40 to 49 in good health and CMV-seronegative. CDR3: CASSLGRDRNSPLHF. CDR3 DNA sequence: TGTGCCAGCAGCTTAGGCCGGGACAGGAATTCACCCCTCCACTTT.